The rows below give T cell receptor beta chains drawn from one sample of a study of OX40 agonist ivuxolimab in advanced cancers. Measured with immunoSEQ multiplex PCR; TCRdb has only the in-frame clones, and not every one. The data show roughly 80,000 clones, around 84% seen once. The source was CD4+ or CD8+ T cells sorted from blood, collected in a trial of the OX40 agonist ivuxolimab. All receptors come from an adult with an advanced solid tumor such as melanoma, head and neck, liver or kidney cancer. Each CDR3 is given with its conserved first and last residue. The D gene is left open where the match is weak. Clone size appears in some rows only: once, few, many, or a class for an expanded clone.

D	size	V	J	DNA	CDR3
.	few	TRBV15	TRBJ1-1	TGTGCCACCAGCAGAGAAAAGGGAGTGAACACTGAAGCTTTCTTT	CATSREKGVNTEAFF
TRBD1	.	TRBV25-1	TRBJ1-5	TGTGCCAGCAGTCCGGGACCCCAGGGGGCCCAGCATTTT	CASSPGPQGAQHF
TRBD2	.	TRBV5-1	TRBJ2-1	TGCGCCAGCAGCTTGGCCCCGGGACTATCCTTCTATGAGCAGTTCTTC	CASSLAPGLSFYEQFF
TRBD1	.	TRBV30	TRBJ1-2	TGTGCCTGGAGTTTACAGGGGGCGCGAGGCTACACCTTC	CAWSLQGARGYTF
.	.	TRBV27	TRBJ1-1	TGTGCCAGCAGTACCCGGCCCTGGGTCGGGGCTTTCTTT	CASSTRPWVGAFF
TRBD1	.	TRBV15	TRBJ1-2	TGTGCCACCAGCCCCGAGGGACAGGGGGCGGCGGGCTACACCTTC	CATSPEGQGAAGYTF
.	once	TRBV19	TRBJ1-2	TGTGCCAGTAGTCTGCGACAGGAGGTCAACTATGGCTACACCTTC	CASSLRQEVNYGYTF
.	.	TRBV7-2	TRBJ1-3	TGTGCCAGCAGCCGCGGGGGAGGTTACCTCTCTGGAAACACCATATATTTT	CASSRGGGYLSGNTIYF
.	.	TRBV28	TRBJ1-1	TGTGCCAGCAGTTTAGGGGGGGGGCACACTGAAGCTTTCTTT	CASSLGGGHTEAFF
.	.	TRBV29-1	TRBJ1-3	TGCAGCGTTAGAGGACGGGGAAACACCATATATTTT	CSVRGRGNTIYF
.	.	TRBV11-3	TRBJ2-7	TGTGCCAGCAGCGATAGGGACGAGCAGTACTTC	CASSDRDEQYF
.	.	TRBV4-3	TRBJ2-7	TGCGCCAGCAGCCAAGCCAGGGGAGGGTCCTCCGAGCAGTACTTC	CASSQARGGSSEQYF
.	.	TRBV7-2	TRBJ2-3	TGTGCCAGCAGCAGTCAGGTCGCTGGCACAGATACGCAGTATTTT	CASSSQVAGTDTQYF
.	.	TRBV6-1	TRBJ2-3	TGTGCCAGCAGTGCCGGGGGAGCGCTGCAGTATTTT	CASSAGGALQYF
.	.	TRBV23-1	TRBJ1-5	TGCGCCAGCAGGGGACCAAGGGTTCAGCCCCAGCATTTT	CASRGPRVQPQHF
.	.	TRBV11-2	TRBJ2-3	TGTGCCAGCAGCTTAGTCCGGGGGAGCACAGATACGCAGTATTTT	CASSLVRGSTDTQYF
TRBD1	.	TRBV27	TRBJ2-5	TGTGCCAGCAGTTCCCGGACAGGGCAAGAGACCCAGTACTTC	CASSSRTGQETQYF
.	.	TRBV28	TRBJ2-7	TGTGCCAGCACCCACCAGGGATACGAGCAGTACTTC	CASTHQGYEQYF
.	.	TRBV28	TRBJ1-5	TGTGCCAGCAGTTCCCCTTACCTGACAGCCCGAGGCAATCAGCCCCAGCATTTT	CASSSPYLTARGNQPQHF
TRBD2	few	TRBV19	TRBJ2-1	TGTGCCAGTAGTCCGGGACTAGCATATGAGCAGTTCTTC	CASSPGLAYEQFF
.	.	TRBV6-4	TRBJ1-5	TGTGCCAGCAGTTTGGAGGGGACCAATCAGCCCCAGCATTTT	CASSLEGTNQPQHF
.	.	TRBV13	TRBJ2-1	TGTGCCAGCAGTTTCCGGAATTCGCATCAGCGCTACAATGAGCAGTTCTTC	CASSFRNSHQRYNEQFF
.	.	TRBV7-8	TRBJ1-1	TGTGCCAGCAGCCGGGGACGGAACACTGAAGCTTTCTTT	CASSRGRNTEAFF
.	once	TRBV5-1	TRBJ1-1	TGCGCCAGCAGCTTCCGTTCGGAGAACACTGAAGCTTTCTTT	CASSFRSENTEAFF
.	.	TRBV4-3	TRBJ2-7	TGCGCCAGCAGCCAAGATGGCCCTGGCAGGTCGGACGAGCAGTACTTC	CASSQDGPGRSDEQYF
TRBD2	.	TRBV29-1	TRBJ2-3	TGCAGCGTCCTAGCGGGGGGGCGCGTAGATACGCAGTATTTT	CSVLAGGRVDTQYF